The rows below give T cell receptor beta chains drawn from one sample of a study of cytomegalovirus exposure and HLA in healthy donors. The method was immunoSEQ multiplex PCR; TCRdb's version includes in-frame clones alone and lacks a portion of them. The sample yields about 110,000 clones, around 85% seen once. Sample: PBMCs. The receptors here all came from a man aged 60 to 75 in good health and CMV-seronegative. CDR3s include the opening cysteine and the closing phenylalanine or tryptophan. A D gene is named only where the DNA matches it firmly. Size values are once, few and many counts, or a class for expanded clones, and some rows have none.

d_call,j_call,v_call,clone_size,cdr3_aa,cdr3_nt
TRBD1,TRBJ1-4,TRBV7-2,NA,CASSLVGQGAPSREKLFF,TGTGCCAGCAGCTTAGTCGGACAGGGGGCGCCTAGTAGGGAAAAACTGTTTTTT
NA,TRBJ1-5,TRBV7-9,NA,CASSQGGPQHF,TGTGCCAGCAGCCAGGGCGGGCCCCAGCATTTT
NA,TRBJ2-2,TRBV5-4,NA,CASSLALVANTGELFF,TGTGCCAGCAGCTTGGCGCTAGTTGCGAACACCGGGGAGCTGTTTTTT
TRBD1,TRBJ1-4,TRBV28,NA,CASRRQGAREKLFF,TGTGCCAGCAGAAGACAGGGGGCGAGGGAAAAACTGTTTTTT
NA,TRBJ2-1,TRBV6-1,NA,CASSTFLGTEQFF,TGTGCCAGCAGTACCTTTCTCGGTACCGAGCAGTTCTTC
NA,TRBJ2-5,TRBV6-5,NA,CASTTAGAETQYF,TGTGCCAGCACGACGGCGGGGGCAGAGACCCAGTACTTC
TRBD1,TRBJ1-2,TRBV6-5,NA,CASSFPGGNGYTF,TGTGCCAGCAGTTTCCCAGGGGGTAATGGCTACACCTTC
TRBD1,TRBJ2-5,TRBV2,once,CASSWQGAGETQYF,TGTGCCAGCAGCTGGCAGGGGGCAGGAGAGACCCAGTACTTC
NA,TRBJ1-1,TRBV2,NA,CASSDIGRRTEAFF,TGTGCCAGCAGTGATATAGGGCGGAGGACTGAAGCTTTCTTT
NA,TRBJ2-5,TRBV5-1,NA,CASRLLQGQETQYF,TGCGCCAGCAGACTCCTACAGGGCCAAGAGACCCAGTACTTC
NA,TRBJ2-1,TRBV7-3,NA,CASSLHLASYNEQFF,TGTGCCAGCAGCTTACACCTAGCTTCCTACAATGAGCAGTTCTTC
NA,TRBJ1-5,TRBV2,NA,CASKTDYSNQPQHF,TGTGCCAGCAAGACTGATTATAGCAATCAGCCCCAGCATTTT
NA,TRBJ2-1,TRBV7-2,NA,CASSYNYNEQFF,TGTGCCAGCAGCTACAATTACAATGAGCAGTTCTTC
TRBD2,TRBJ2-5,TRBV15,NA,CATSRDWRGGEETQYF,TGTGCCACCAGCAGAGATTGGCGGGGGGGAGAAGAGACCCAGTACTTC
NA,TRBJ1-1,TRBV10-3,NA,CAISETQNTEAFF,TGTGCCATCAGTGAGACACAGAACACTGAAGCTTTCTTT
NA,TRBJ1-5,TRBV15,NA,CATSRRQDAYPSESQHF,TGTGCCACCAGCAGGCGACAGGACGCGTATCCCTCGGAGTCCCAGCATTTT
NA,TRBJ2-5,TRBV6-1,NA,CASSELRETQYF,TGTGCCAGCAGTGAACTCCGGGAGACCCAGTACTTC
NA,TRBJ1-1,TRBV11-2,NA,CASSSPPRNTEAFF,TGTGCCAGCAGCTCCCCCCCCCGGAACACTGAAGCTTTCTTT
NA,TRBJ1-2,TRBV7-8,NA,CASSLERETLPREAGYTF,TGTGCCAGCAGCTTAGAGCGTGAAACCCTCCCGCGGGAAGCTGGCTACACCTTC
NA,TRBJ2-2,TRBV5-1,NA,CASSLFSGELFF,TGCGCCAGCAGCTTGTTCTCCGGGGAGCTGTTTTTT
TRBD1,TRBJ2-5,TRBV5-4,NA,CASSAGQVLETQYF,TGTGCCAGCAGCGCAGGACAGGTTTTGGAGACCCAGTACTTC
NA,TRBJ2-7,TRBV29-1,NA,CSVGTPPSEQYF,TGCAGCGTTGGCACTCCTCCGAGCGAGCAGTACTTC
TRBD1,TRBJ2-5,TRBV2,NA,CASSFGQARAETQYF,TGTGCCAGCAGTTTCGGACAGGCCCGGGCAGAGACCCAGTACTTC
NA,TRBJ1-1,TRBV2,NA,CASSSTENTEAFF,TGTGCCAGCAGTTCGACAGAGAACACTGAAGCTTTCTTT
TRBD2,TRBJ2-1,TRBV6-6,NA,CASRKAGGLDEQFF,TGTGCCAGCAGAAAAGCGGGGGGGCTGGATGAGCAGTTCTTC
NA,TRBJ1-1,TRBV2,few,CATTDGTEAFF,TGTGCCACTACCGATGGCACTGAAGCTTTCTTT
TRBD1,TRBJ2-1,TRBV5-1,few,CASSLKLGGGSNEQFF,TGCGCCAGCAGCTTGAAGTTAGGGGGCGGCTCGAATGAGCAGTTCTTC
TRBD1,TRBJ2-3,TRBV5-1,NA,CASSLAWTGSSSSTDTQYF,TGCGCCAGCAGCTTGGCCTGGACAGGGAGTTCCTCTAGCACAGATACGCAGTATTTT
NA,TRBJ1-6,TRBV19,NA,CASSISRRDSPLHF,TGTGCCAGTAGTATAAGCCGCAGGGATTCACCCCTCCACTTT
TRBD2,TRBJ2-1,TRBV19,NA,CASSGGFYNEQFF,TGTGCCAGTAGCGGGGGGTTCTACAATGAGCAGTTCTTC
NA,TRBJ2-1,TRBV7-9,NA,CASTHSGAYNEQFF,TGTGCCAGCACCCATTCAGGGGCTTACAATGAGCAGTTCTTC
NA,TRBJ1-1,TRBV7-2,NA,CASSSSGVYTEAFF,TGTGCCAGCAGCTCCTCGGGGGTCTACACTGAAGCTTTCTTT
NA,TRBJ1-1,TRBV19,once,CASSIRQGTPEAFF,TGTGCCAGTAGTATCAGGCAGGGGACGCCTGAAGCTTTCTTT
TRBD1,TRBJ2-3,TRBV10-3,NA,CAIRPGQSTDTQYF,TGTGCCATCAGGCCGGGACAGAGCACAGATACGCAGTATTTT
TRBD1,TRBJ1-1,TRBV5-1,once,CASSLGQAVGTEAFF,TGCGCCAGCAGCCTGGGACAGGCCGTAGGGACTGAAGCTTTCTTT
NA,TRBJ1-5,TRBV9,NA,CASSPDGLGPQHF,TGTGCCAGCAGCCCGGACGGACTGGGGCCCCAGCATTTT
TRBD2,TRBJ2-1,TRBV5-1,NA,CASSLPSGGLRGNEQFF,TGCGCCAGCAGCTTGCCTAGCGGGGGCCTAAGGGGCAATGAGCAGTTCTTC
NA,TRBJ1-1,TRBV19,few,CASSLRGGGGTEAFF,TGTGCCAGTAGTCTCCGGGGCGGCGGGGGGACTGAAGCTTTCTTT
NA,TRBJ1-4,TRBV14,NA,CASSQVGLGEKLFF,TGTGCCAGCAGCCAAGTAGGACTGGGTGAAAAACTGTTTTTT
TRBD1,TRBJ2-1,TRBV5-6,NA,CASSLGGQGADEQFF,TGTGCCAGCAGCTTGGGGGGACAGGGGGCCGATGAGCAGTTCTTC
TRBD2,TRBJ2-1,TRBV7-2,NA,CASSLRLAGGSEQFF,TGTGCCAGCAGCCTCCGACTAGCGGGGGGGAGTGAGCAGTTCTTC
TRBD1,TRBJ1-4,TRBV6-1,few,CASGKITGGNEKLFF,TGTGCCAGCGGAAAGATTACAGGGGGCAATGAAAAACTGTTTTTT
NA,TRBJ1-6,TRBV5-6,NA,CASSLTGSSYNSPLHF,TGTGCCAGCAGCTTGACAGGTAGCTCCTATAATTCACCCCTCCACTTT
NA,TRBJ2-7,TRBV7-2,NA,CASSLYGTTSYEQYF,TGTGCCAGTAGCTTATACGGTACTACCTCCTACGAGCAGTACTTC
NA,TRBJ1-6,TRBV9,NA,CASSGAGGGSYNSPLHF,TGTGCCAGCAGCGGGGCGGGTGGAGGATCCTATAATTCACCCCTCCACTTT
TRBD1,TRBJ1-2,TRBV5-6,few,CASSRGAAGGFGYTF,TGTGCCAGCAGCCGAGGGGCGGCAGGGGGATTTGGCTACACCTTC
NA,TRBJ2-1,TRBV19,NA,CASRHRQSYNEQFF,TGTGCCAGTAGACACAGGCAATCCTACAATGAGCAGTTCTTC
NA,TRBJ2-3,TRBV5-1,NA,CASSPGVLGGDTQYF,TGCGCCAGCAGCCCGGGTGTCCTCGGGGGAGATACGCAGTATTTT
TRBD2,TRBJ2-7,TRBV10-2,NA,CASSRAGGNPYEQYF,TGCGCCAGCAGTCGAGCGGGGGGTAATCCCTACGAGCAGTACTTC
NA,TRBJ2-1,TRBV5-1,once,CASSLAGNLYNEQFF,TGCGCCAGCAGCTTGGCGGGGAACCTCTACAATGAGCAGTTCTTC